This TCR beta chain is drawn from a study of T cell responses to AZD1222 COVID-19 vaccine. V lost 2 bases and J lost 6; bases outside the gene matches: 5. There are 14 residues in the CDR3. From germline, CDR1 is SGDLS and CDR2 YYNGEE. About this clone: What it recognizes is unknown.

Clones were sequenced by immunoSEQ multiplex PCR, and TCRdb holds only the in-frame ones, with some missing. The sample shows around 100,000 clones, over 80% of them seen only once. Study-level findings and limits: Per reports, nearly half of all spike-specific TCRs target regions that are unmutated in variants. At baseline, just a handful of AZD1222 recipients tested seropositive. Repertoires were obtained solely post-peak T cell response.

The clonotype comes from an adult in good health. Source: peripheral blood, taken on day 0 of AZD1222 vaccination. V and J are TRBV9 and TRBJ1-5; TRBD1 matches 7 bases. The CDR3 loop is CASSVTGEPQPQHF. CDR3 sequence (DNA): TGTGCCAGCAGCGTCACAGGGGAGCCTCAGCCCCAGCATTTT.